This TCR beta chain comes out of a study of cytomegalovirus exposure and HLA in healthy donors. Findings and caveats of the study: The authors later linked a missense DCLRE1C variant to TCR beta V- and J-gene trimming.

This CDR3 spans 14 amino acids. Germline CDR1 reads SGHNT; CDR2 reads YENEEA. J lost 7 bases, V lost 1 base, and 3 bases had no gene match. On this clone itself: Its antigen is as yet unknown.

The primer mix had 60 Vbeta and 13 Jbeta primers. Assay used: immunoSEQ multiplex PCR; TCRdb lists only in-frame clones, some missing. The sample comprises 100,000 to 150,000 clones, 65% to 90% of which are singletons, and about 2.7% rests with the top ten. The TCR was taken from a woman between 18 and 29 years old in good health and CMV-seropositive. The chain recombines TRBV11-3 with TRBJ1-4, with 7 bases lining up with TRBD1. Specimen: PBMCs. The CDR3 nucleotides read TGTGCCAGCAGCTTAGGGACAGGTGGTGAAAAACTGTTTTTT. The encoded protein is CASSLGTGGEKLFF. The whole variable domain, filled in from reference TRBV11-3 and TRBJ1-4, reads EAGVVQSPRYKIIEKKQPVAFWCNPISGHNTLYWYLQNLGQGPELLIRYENEEAVDDSQLPKDRFSAERLKGVDSTLKIQPAELGDSAVYLCASSLGTGGEKLFFGSGTQLSVL.